Listed here are 10 T cell receptor beta chains from one sample, sequenced in a study of beta chain features in type 1 diabetes. Expressed TCRB transcripts were sequenced because the isolated RNA had all been reverse transcribed beforehand. Repertoires were generated with immunoSEQ multiplex PCR, while TCRdb's copy carries only in-frame clones and drops some. The table records around 310,000 clones, roughly 11% of them present only once. Sequencing was done on a sample of naive CD4+ T cells from blood. These receptors originate from a woman under 40 in good health.

The chain has TRBV4-3 and TRBJ2-7; a weak D match, TRBD1 (6 bases). Germline-derived CDR1 and CDR2 are LGHNA and YSLEER. There are 15 residues in the CDR3. V dropped 0 bases and J dropped 3 bases, with 12 bases sitting between them. The CDR3 region has the DNA TGCGCCAGCAGCCAAGATACAGGCAGGGGCTACGAGCAGTACTTC. Encoded protein: CASSQDTGRGYEQYF.

This chain uses TRBV2 with TRBJ1-2, with D possibly being TRBD1 (6 bases). With 8 bases removed from V and 4 bases from J, the gap between germline ends came to 17 bases. Germline values: CDR1 SNHLY, CDR2 FYNNEI. CDR3 length equals 14 residues. The CDR3 protein is CASGGQIQTYGYTF. CDR3 nucleotide sequence: TGTGCCAGCGGCGGACAGATCCAGACCTATGGCTACACCTTC.

The chain carries TRBV28 and TRBJ2-2, with 11 nucleotides matching TRBD2. The V gene end was trimmed by 3 bases and the J gene end by 9 bases; junction bases not matched to a gene: 9. Germline CDR1 and CDR2: MDHEN and SYDVKM. CDR3 length: 16 amino acids. The CDR3 nucleotides read TGTGCCAGCAGTTTGAAAGGACTAGCGGGTAGGCGGGAGCTGTTTTTT. It translates to CASSLKGLAGRRELFF.

The chain couples TRBV11-1 to TRBJ2-1; D gene ambiguous. From germline, CDR1 is SGHAT and CDR2 FQDESV (reference sequence). Deletions cut 3 bases from V and 10 bases from J, with 16 bases between. CDR3 length equals 14 residues. The CDR3 loop is CASSLNNPRTEQFF. CDR3 in DNA: TGTGCCAGCAGCTTGAACAACCCCCGCACGGAGCAGTTCTTC.

The chain joins TRBV28 to TRBJ2-1; 8 nucleotides match TRBD2. In germline, CDR1 is MDHEN, CDR2 SYDVKM. J lost 3 bases, V lost 8 bases, and 9 bases had no gene match. The CDR3 loop spans 15 amino acids. This CDR3 reads CASALAGQLYNEQFF. The DNA of the CDR3 is TGTGCCAGCGCATTAGCGGGGCAACTCTACAATGAGCAGTTCTTC.

J is TRBJ1-1 and V is TRBV18, with D maybe TRBD1 (6 bases). V was clipped by 4 bases and J by 7 bases, with 16 bases between them. CDR3 length equals 14 residues. CDR1 and CDR2 from the germline V gene are KGHSH and LQKENI. The CDR3 DNA reads TGTGCCAGCTCACTTACCTCAGGACAGCTTGAAGCTTTCTTT. Amino acid sequence: CASSLTSGQLEAFF.

The V call is TRBV6-5, the J call TRBJ1-1, with D possibly matching TRBD1 (6 bases). This CDR3 is 14 amino acids long. The ends were cut back, 5 bases at V and 1 base at J, with 11 bases in the middle. Germline V CDR1 and CDR2: MNHEY, SVGAGI. CDR3 DNA sequence: TGTGCCAGCAGTCAACCGGGACAGAACACTGAAGCTTTCTTT. This codes for CASSQPGQNTEAFF.

CDR3 nucleotide sequence: TGCAGCGTTGATGGGTCTAGCGGGAGGGTCAATGAGCAGTTCTTC. Translation gives CSVDGSSGRVNEQFF. The chain joins TRBV29-1 to TRBJ2-1, with 12 bases fitting TRBD2. Germline CDR1 reads SQVTM; CDR2 reads ANQGSEA. The J segment lost 6 bases and the V segment lost 3 bases, leaving 6 bases of the junction unmatched. The CDR3 totals 15 residues.

This clone was observed a handful of times. The V gene is TRBV4-3, the J gene TRBJ2-7, with 7 positions matching TRBD2. V lost 0 bases, J lost 4 bases, and 9 bases stayed unmatched. The CDR3 is 16 amino acids. CDR1 is LGHNA, CDR2 YSLEER, per germline. CDR3 in amino acids: CASSQDLERGEYEQYF. The CDR3 DNA reads as TGCGCCAGCAGCCAAGATTTGGAACGGGGGGAATACGAGCAGTACTTC.

The sample holds a few counts of this clone. V is TRBV29-1 and J is TRBJ2-1, with D maybe TRBD1 (6 bases). Germline CDR1 is SQVTM and CDR2 is ANQGSEA. CDR3 size: 17 residues. V shed 1 base and J shed 4 bases, with 20 bases lying between them. The CDR3 DNA follows: TGCAGCGTTGAAGGGGGCTACAGGGTTCGGGCGTACAATGAGCAGTTCTTC. Its protein is CSVEGGYRVRAYNEQFF.